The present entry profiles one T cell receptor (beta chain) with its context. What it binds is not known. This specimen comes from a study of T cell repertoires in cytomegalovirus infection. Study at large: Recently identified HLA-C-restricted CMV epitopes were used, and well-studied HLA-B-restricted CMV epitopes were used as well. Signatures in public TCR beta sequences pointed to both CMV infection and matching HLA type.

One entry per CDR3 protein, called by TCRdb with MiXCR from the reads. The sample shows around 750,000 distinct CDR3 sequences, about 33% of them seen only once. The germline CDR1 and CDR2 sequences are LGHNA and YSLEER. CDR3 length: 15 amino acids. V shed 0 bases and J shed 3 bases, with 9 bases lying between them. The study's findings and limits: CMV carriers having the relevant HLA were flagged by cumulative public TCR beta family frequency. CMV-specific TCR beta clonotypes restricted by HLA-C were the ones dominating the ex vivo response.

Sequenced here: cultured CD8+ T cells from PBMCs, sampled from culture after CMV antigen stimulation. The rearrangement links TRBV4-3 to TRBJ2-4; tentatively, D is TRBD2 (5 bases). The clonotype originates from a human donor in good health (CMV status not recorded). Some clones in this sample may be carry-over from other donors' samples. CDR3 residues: CASSQEDWVKNIQYF. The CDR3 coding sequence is TGCGCCAGCAGCCAAGAGGACTGGGTCAAAAACATTCAGTACTTC.